The T cell receptor beta chain under discussion was sequenced for a study of T cell responses to AZD1222 COVID-19 vaccine. The repertoire was sequenced with immunoSEQ multiplex PCR; TCRdb's copy has only in-frame clones and lacks some. The repertoire holds about 110,000 clones, with around 92% as singletons. Germline assignment: CDR1 SGHNT and CDR2 YENEEA. V dropped 5 bases and J dropped 3 bases, with 8 bases sitting between them. The length of the CDR3 is 12 residues. Points on this clone: The antigen remains undetermined.

Study conclusions and caveats: The study sampled repertoires only after the peak T cell response. Donors, mostly white British, included more females; clonal diversity was possibly underestimated. Along spike, vaccine-associated CD4 TCRs were found throughout, with dominance at 160-218 and 743-854. Baseline testing showed seropositivity in only five or six AZD1222 recipients.

The source material was peripheral blood, sampled on day 0 of AZD1222 vaccination. This sequence originates from an adult in good health. This sequence joins TRBV11-3 and TRBJ2-7, with D uncertain. CDR3 in DNA: TGTGCCAGCAGCCAGGACCACTACGAGCAGTACTTC. Encoded protein: CASSQDHYEQYF. Filled out from reference TRBV11-3 and TRBJ2-7, the complete variable domain reads EAGVVQSPRYKIIEKKQPVAFWCNPISGHNTLYWYLQNLGQGPELLIRYENEEAVDDSQLPKDRFSAERLKGVDSTLKIQPAELGDSAVYLCASSQDHYEQYFGPGTRLTVT.